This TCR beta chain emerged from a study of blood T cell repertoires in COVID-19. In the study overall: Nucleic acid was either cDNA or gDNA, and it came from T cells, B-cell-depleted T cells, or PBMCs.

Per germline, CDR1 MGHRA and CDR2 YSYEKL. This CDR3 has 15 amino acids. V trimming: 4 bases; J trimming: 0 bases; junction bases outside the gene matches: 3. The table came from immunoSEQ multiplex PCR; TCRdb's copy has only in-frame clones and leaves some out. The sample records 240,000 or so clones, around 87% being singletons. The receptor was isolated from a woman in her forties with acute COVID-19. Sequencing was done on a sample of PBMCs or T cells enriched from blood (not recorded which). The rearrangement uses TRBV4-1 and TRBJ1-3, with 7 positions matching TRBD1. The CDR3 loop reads CASSLDRASGNTIYF. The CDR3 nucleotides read TGCGCCAGCAGCCTAGACAGGGCCTCTGGAAACACCATATATTTT.